One sample yielded the 22 T cell receptor beta chains listed below, sequenced in a study of PD-1 blockade in classical Hodgkin lymphoma (TCRdb year 2020). In light of the paper, this sample's time point label describes: newly diagnosed, previously untreated cHL patient sample. Magnetic negative selection with a Miltenyi CD8+ T cell isolation kit was used to purify CD8+ T cells from thawed PBMCs. The method behind the library was the immunoSEQ multiplex PCR assay. TCRdb's version of the immuneACCESS table is confined to in-frame rearrangements and falls short of the full clone set. An unresolved V gene accounts for under half of the shortfall where checked; the remainder is of unknown origin. The sample records under 9,500 clones, more than 90% of which are singletons. The ten largest account for less than 9% of the sample. Specimen: CD8+ T cells from blood. These receptors were taken from a human donor with classical Hodgkin lymphoma.

This chain connects TRBV5-1 to TRBJ2-2; no clear D gene. Germline values: CDR1 SGHRS, CDR2 YFSETQ. The CDR3 loop spans 14 amino acids. Deletions cut 0 bases from V and 6 bases from J, with 9 bases between. DNA for the CDR3: TGCGCCAGCAGCTTGGATCCCCGGGCCGGGGAGCTGTTTTTT. Protein sequence: CASSLDPRAGELFF.

The CDR3 sequence: CASSYSRGPHYEQYF. DNA for the CDR3: TGTGCCAGCAGTTACTCAAGGGGGCCTCACTACGAGCAGTACTTC. The V gene is TRBV6-5, the J gene TRBJ2-7, with 7 bases that match TRBD1. The germline gives CDR1 MNHEY, CDR2 SVGAGI. The trim removed 0 bases at V and 3 bases at J, leaving 5 bases unmatched. The CDR3 is made up of 15 amino acids.

This chain connects TRBV25-1 to TRBJ1-5; unclear D gene. The CDR3 is made up of 17 amino acids. Trimming stripped 1 base from V and 0 bases from J, with 13 bases between. Germline lookup yields CDR1 MGHDK and CDR2 SYGVNS. Here the CDR3 DNA reads TGTGCCAGCAGTGAATTAGGGCAGTTTTTTAGCAATCAGCCCCAGCATTTT. It encodes CASSELGQFFSNQPQHF.

This rearrangement joins TRBV30 to TRBJ2-3, with TRBD1 matching 7 bases. The germline gives CDR1 GTSNPN, CDR2 SVGIG (reference sequence). The CDR3 contains 17 residues. V lost 5 bases, J lost 7 bases, and 21 bases stayed unmatched. The CDR3: CAWFPFKGHRGPNTQYF. CDR3 bases: TGTGCCTGGTTTCCTTTCAAGGGTCACAGGGGTCCAAATACGCAGTATTTT.

The CDR3: CAIRQGETQTQYF. The CDR3 DNA reads as TGTGCCATCCGACAGGGGGAGACTCAGACCCAGTACTTC. This rearrangement joins TRBV10-3 to TRBJ2-5; 9 positions agree with TRBD1. CDR3 length equals 13 residues. The V gene's germline CDR1 is ENHRY and CDR2 SYGVKD. The trim removed 8 bases at V and 6 bases at J, leaving 7 bases unmatched.

V gene TRBV5-1 combines with J gene TRBJ1-1; D might be TRBD1 (5 bases). Germline CDR1 reads SGHRS; CDR2 reads YFSETQ. V was clipped by 4 bases and J by 1 base, with 14 bases between them. CDR3 length: 15 amino acids. The CDR3, as DNA: TGCGCCAGCAGCATCCTGACAGATAGGAACACTGAAGCTTTCTTT. Translation: CASSILTDRNTEAFF.

The CDR3 sequence is CASNMGGIGQPQHF. The CDR3 region has the DNA TGTGCCAGCAACATGGGTGGGATCGGTCAGCCCCAGCATTTT. The V and J genes are TRBV27 and TRBJ1-5; no reliable D call. This CDR3 spans 14 amino acids. The V and J ends lost 7 bases and 6 bases respectively, with 16 bases between them. Germline CDR1 reads MNHEY; CDR2 reads SMNVEV (reference sequence).

The V call is TRBV7-9, the J call TRBJ1-2; D possibly corresponds to TRBD1 (6 bases). The germline CDR1 and CDR2 sequences are SEHNR and FQNEAQ (reference sequence). Deletions cut 1 base from V and 8 bases from J, with 8 bases between. The CDR3 has 12 residues. This CDR3 is CASSLGDTGYTF. The CDR3 DNA is TGTGCCAGCAGCTTAGGGGACACCGGCTACACCTTC.

The J gene is TRBJ2-7, the V gene TRBV7-9; D is unresolved. Germline values: CDR1 SEHNR, CDR2 FQNEAQ (reference sequence). The length of the CDR3 is 13 residues. Trimming took off 4 bases at V and 3 bases at J, with 10 bases between the two ends. The CDR3 sequence is CASSYQFGYEQYF. CDR3 in DNA: TGTGCCAGCAGCTATCAGTTTGGCTACGAGCAGTACTTC.

The rearrangement uses TRBV5-6 and TRBJ1-1; weak D call: TRBD1 (5 bases). Germline CDR1 is SGHDT and CDR2 is YYEEEE. Trimming shortened V by 0 bases and J by 5 bases, and 17 bases separated the two germline ends. The CDR3 covers 16 residues. This chain's CDR3 is CASSLGSGSWWTEAFF. DNA for the CDR3: TGTGCCAGCAGCTTGGGGTCAGGGAGCTGGTGGACTGAAGCTTTCTTT.

The chain joins TRBV6-6 to TRBJ2-7; a weak D match, TRBD2 (6 bases). The V and J ends lost 2 bases and 2 bases respectively, with 10 bases between them. The length of the CDR3 is 14 residues. CDR1 MNHNY and CDR2 SVGAGI come from the germline V gene (reference sequence). CDR3 in amino acids: CASSYGASAYEQYF. The CDR3 nucleotides read TGTGCCAGCAGTTACGGGGCTAGCGCCTACGAGCAGTACTTC.

This clone has a single count. The genes are TRBV5-1 and TRBJ2-1, with TRBD1 identical over 7 bases. The CDR3 extends over 14 amino acids. Germline assignment: CDR1 SGHRS and CDR2 YFSETQ. Losses at the gene ends were 3 bases for V and 1 base for J; bases not matched to a gene: 1. The CDR3 reads CASSWDSSYNEQFF. CDR3 in DNA: TGCGCCAGCAGCTGGGACAGTTCCTACAATGAGCAGTTCTTC.

The V gene is TRBV6-4, the J gene TRBJ2-1; 9 bases align to TRBD1. The CDR3 has 14 residues. V dropped 2 bases and J dropped 5; count of bases not matched to a gene: 1. Germline CDR1 reads MRHNA; CDR2 reads SNTAGT. CDR3 nucleotide sequence: TGTGCCAGCAGTGACGGGACAGGGCACAATGAGCAGTTCTTC. As protein: CASSDGTGHNEQFF.

The V call is TRBV19, the J call TRBJ2-1; D tentatively reads TRBD1 or TRBD2 (5 bases each). Germline CDR1 reads LNHDA; CDR2 reads SQIVND (reference sequence). The CDR3 contains 15 residues. Trimming took off 3 bases at V and 2 bases at J, with 11 bases between the two ends. In DNA, the CDR3 is TGTGCCAGTAGTATTGGGGGTTCCACCTACAATGAGCAGTTCTTC. As protein: CASSIGGSTYNEQFF.

The J gene is TRBJ2-1, the V gene TRBV4-1; TRBD2 matches 7 bases. CDR3 length: 15 amino acids. V gave up 4 bases and J gave up 4 bases; unmatched junction bases: 7. Germline V gene sequence: CDR1 MGHRA, CDR2 YSYEKL. In DNA form, the CDR3 reads TGCGCCAGCAGCCCGCCGGGACTACATTACAATGAGCAGTTCTTC. Translating it yields CASSPPGLHYNEQFF.

The rearrangement links TRBV25-1 to TRBJ2-1; TRBD2 agrees at 11 bases. Germline V CDR1 and CDR2: MGHDK, SYGVNS. This CDR3 is built from 15 residues. The J segment lost 5 bases and the V segment lost 6 bases, leaving 6 bases of the junction unmatched. The CDR3 protein is CASSDLAGGDNEQFF. CDR3 bases: TGTGCCAGCAGCGATTTAGCGGGAGGGGACAATGAGCAGTTCTTC.

V and J are TRBV6-5 and TRBJ2-7; D unclear. Germline CDR1 and CDR2: MNHEY and SVGAGI. The V end was cut by 6 bases, the J end by 7 bases, with 19 bases between. The CDR3 extends over 14 amino acids. Here the CDR3 reads CASRRAMVAEEQYF. In nucleotides, the CDR3 is TGTGCCAGCAGGCGTGCGATGGTCGCGGAAGAGCAGTACTTC.

The sample holds a few counts of this clone. This sequence joins TRBV7-9 and TRBJ1-1, with D unclear. From germline, CDR1 is SEHNR and CDR2 FQNEAQ (reference sequence). Trimming removed 4 bases at V and 1 base at J, with 7 bases between. There are 13 residues in the CDR3. CDR3 bases: TGTGCCAGCAGCTCTTTATCGAACACTGAAGCTTTCTTT. Its translation is CASSSLSNTEAFF. Full variable domain (rest looked up from reference TRBV7-9 and TRBJ1-1): DTGVSQNPRHKITKRGQNVTFRCDPISEHNRLYWYRQTLGQGPEFLTYFQNEAQLEKSRLLSDRFSAERPKGSFSTLEIQRTEQGDSAMYLCASSSLSNTEAFFGQGTRLTVV.

This clone occurred a few times. The chain couples TRBV7-9 to TRBJ2-3, with 9 bases that match TRBD1. The CDR3 has 16 residues. Looked up from germline, CDR1 is SEHNR and CDR2 is FQNEAQ (reference sequence). V was clipped by 5 bases and J by 0 bases; unmatched bases: 6. The CDR3 DNA sequence: TGTGCCAGCAGCCCCCGGACAGGGGTGAGCACAGATACGCAGTATTTT. Encoded protein: CASSPRTGVSTDTQYF. Drawing the rest from reference TRBV7-9 and TRBJ2-3, the complete variable domain is DTGVSQNPRHKITKRGQNVTFRCDPISEHNRLYWYRQTLGQGPEFLTYFQNEAQLEKSRLLSDRFSAERPKGSFSTLEIQRTEQGDSAMYLCASSPRTGVSTDTQYFGPGTRLTVL.

This chain connects TRBV4-1 to TRBJ2-1, with 10 bases lining up with TRBD1. The CDR3 has 16 residues. V was pared by 4 bases and J by 5 bases, with 8 bases of the junction left unmatched. The germline V gene encodes CDR1 MGHRA and CDR2 YSYEKL. CDR3 DNA: TGCGCCAGCAGCCCCCGGGACAGGGGAGGCGACAATGAGCAGTTCTTC. This translates into CASSPRDRGGDNEQFF.

V gene TRBV13 combines with J gene TRBJ2-2; D unresolved. Trimming left V 3 bases short and J 2 bases short, with 4 bases between. The CDR3 runs 13 residues. Germline lookup yields CDR1 PRHDT and CDR2 FYEKMQ (reference sequence). The CDR3 loop reads CASSFLNTGELFF. For the CDR3, the DNA is TGTGCCAGCAGCTTTTTAAACACCGGGGAGCTGTTTTTT.

The DNA for the CDR3 is TGTGCCACCAGAGCCCCAGCGGCCTCCTACAATGAGCAGTTCTTC. This gives the protein CATRAPAASYNEQFF. J is TRBJ2-1 and V is TRBV15, with a tentative D call TRBD2 (5 bases). The germline gives CDR1 LNHNV, CDR2 YYDKDF (reference sequence). CDR3 size: 15 residues. V was pared by 6 bases and J by 0 bases, with 12 bases between.